A few counts support the clone carrying this TCR beta chain. The target antigen is unknown. The source of the sample is a study of T-cell reconstitution after alpha-beta-depleted transplantation in children. Study-wide results and caveats: Where some patients showed high TCRbeta diversity at day 60, it came from recipient T cells and thymic progenitors that had survived. About two months after transplant, alpha-beta T cells reportedly came from several hundred expanded graft clones. It was newly produced T cells that mostly accounted for T-cell counts and diversity one year after transplant.

CDR3 length: 8 residues. CDR1 is DFQATT, CDR2 SNEGSKA, per germline (reference sequence). V lost 3 bases and J lost 14, with 7 bases in between. Molecular barcoding with unique molecular identifiers was used for the TCRbeta library. TCRdb re-called the PCR reads with MiXCR, one entry per CDR3 protein. Here the sample spans about 220,000 distinct CDR3 sequences, roughly 15% being singletons. The rearrangement uses TRBV20-1 and TRBJ2-5, with no clear D. Source: PBMCs, mostly from graft donor cells, taken 360 days after TCRalphabeta/CD19-depleted stem cell transplant. The clonotype comes from a male patient aged 2 to 10 who had a stem cell transplant for acute lymphoblastic leukemia, so the T cells may come from the graft donor. The CDR3 region is CSASRDYF. Written as DNA, the CDR3 is TGCAGTGCTAGCCGCGATTACTTC.